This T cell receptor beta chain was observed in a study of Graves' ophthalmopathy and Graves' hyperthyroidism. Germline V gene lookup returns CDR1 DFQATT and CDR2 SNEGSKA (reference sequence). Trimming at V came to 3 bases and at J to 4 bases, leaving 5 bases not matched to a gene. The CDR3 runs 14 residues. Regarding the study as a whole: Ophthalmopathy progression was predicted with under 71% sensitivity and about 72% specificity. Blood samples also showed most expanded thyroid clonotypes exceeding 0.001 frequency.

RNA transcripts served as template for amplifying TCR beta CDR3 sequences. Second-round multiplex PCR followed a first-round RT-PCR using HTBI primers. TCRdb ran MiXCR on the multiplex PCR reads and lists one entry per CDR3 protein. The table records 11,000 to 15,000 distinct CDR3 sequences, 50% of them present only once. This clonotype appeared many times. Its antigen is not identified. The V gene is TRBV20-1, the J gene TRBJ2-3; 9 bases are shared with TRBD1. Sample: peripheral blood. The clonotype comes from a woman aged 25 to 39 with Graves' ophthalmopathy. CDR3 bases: TGCAGTGCTAGGGGACAGGGTTGGTCAGATACGCAGTATTTT. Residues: CSARGQGWSDTQYF.